These T cell receptor beta chains were read from a single sample in a study of T cell responses to AZD1222 COVID-19 vaccine. Clones were read by immunoSEQ multiplex PCR, and TCRdb kept only the in-frame ones, dropping some. The table lists roughly 190,000 clones, about nine tenths of them singletons. The sample here was peripheral blood, taken 28 days after the second AZD1222 dose. The receptors shown here come from an adult who received the AZD1222 COVID-19 vaccine. Each CDR3 is given with its conserved first and last residue. D genes are given only for firm matches. Not all rows give a size; the values are once, few, many and, for expanded clones, a class.

cdr3_aa: CASSEGRNRYEQYF
cdr3_nt: TGTGCCAGCAGTGAGGGCCGAAACCGCTACGAGCAGTACTTC
v_call: TRBV2
cdr3_length: 14
d_call: .
j_call: TRBJ2-7
clone_size: .

cdr3_aa: CASSSDRGPYGYTF
cdr3_nt: TGTGCCAGCAGCTCGGACAGGGGGCCCTATGGCTACACCTTC
v_call: TRBV6-5
cdr3_length: 14
d_call: TRBD1
j_call: TRBJ1-2
clone_size: .

cdr3_aa: CAWSRGAEQFF
cdr3_nt: TGTGCCTGGAGTCGCGGGGCTGAGCAGTTCTTC
v_call: TRBV30
cdr3_length: 11
d_call: .
j_call: TRBJ2-1
clone_size: .

cdr3_aa: CASSPRSSSGNTIYF
cdr3_nt: TGTGCCAGCAGCCCCAGGTCAAGCTCTGGAAACACCATATATTTT
v_call: TRBV7-2
cdr3_length: 15
d_call: .
j_call: TRBJ1-3
clone_size: .

cdr3_aa: CASSVDSRETQYF
cdr3_nt: TGTGCCAGCAGCGTGGACAGCAGGGAGACCCAGTACTTC
v_call: TRBV9
cdr3_length: 13
d_call: .
j_call: TRBJ2-5
clone_size: .

cdr3_aa: CASRTPSAGQEEKLFF
cdr3_nt: TGTGCCAGCAGAACCCCCTCTGCGGGGCAGGAGGAAAAACTGTTTTTT
v_call: TRBV28
cdr3_length: 16
d_call: .
j_call: TRBJ1-4
clone_size: .

cdr3_aa: CASSYSGTNYGYTF
cdr3_nt: TGCGCCAGCAGCTACTCCGGGACTAACTATGGCTACACCTTC
v_call: TRBV5-1
cdr3_length: 14
d_call: .
j_call: TRBJ1-2
clone_size: .

cdr3_aa: CASSEMGQGVGPQHF
cdr3_nt: TGTGCCAGCAGTGAGATGGGACAGGGGGTTGGGCCCCAGCATTTT
v_call: TRBV2
cdr3_length: 15
d_call: TRBD1
j_call: TRBJ1-5
clone_size: .

cdr3_aa: CASSEAGGPAGGYTF
cdr3_nt: TGTGCCAGCAGTGAAGCTGGAGGCCCGGCGGGTGGCTACACCTTC
v_call: TRBV2
cdr3_length: 15
d_call: .
j_call: TRBJ1-2
clone_size: .

cdr3_aa: CASSQRTGGADTQYF
cdr3_nt: TGTGCCAGCAGTCAGAGGACAGGTGGGGCCGATACGCAGTATTTT
v_call: TRBV2
cdr3_length: 15
d_call: TRBD1
j_call: TRBJ2-3
clone_size: once

cdr3_aa: CAIRLSTGLGDEQYF
cdr3_nt: TGTGCCATCAGACTTTCGACAGGGCTGGGGGACGAGCAGTACTTC
v_call: TRBV10-3
cdr3_length: 15
d_call: TRBD1
j_call: TRBJ2-7
clone_size: .

cdr3_aa: CASSQAAGGSEQFF
cdr3_nt: TGCGCCAGCAGCCAAGCCGCGGGGGGGTCTGAGCAGTTCTTC
v_call: TRBV4-3
cdr3_length: 14
d_call: TRBD2
j_call: TRBJ2-1
clone_size: .

cdr3_aa: CASSIPGYSNQPQHF
cdr3_nt: TGTGCCAGTAGTATTCCCGGTTATAGCAATCAGCCCCAGCATTTT
v_call: TRBV19
cdr3_length: 15
d_call: .
j_call: TRBJ1-5
clone_size: .

cdr3_aa: CASRRGRARGEQFF
cdr3_nt: TGTGCCAGCAGGAGGGGCCGAGCGAGGGGTGAGCAGTTCTTC
v_call: TRBV9
cdr3_length: 14
d_call: .
j_call: TRBJ2-1
clone_size: .

cdr3_aa: CATSDLDGLATGELFF
cdr3_nt: TGTGCCACCAGTGACCTGGACGGACTCGCAACCGGGGAGCTGTTTTTT
v_call: TRBV24-1
cdr3_length: 16
d_call: .
j_call: TRBJ2-2
clone_size: .

cdr3_aa: CASSAQQENTEAFF
cdr3_nt: TGTGCCAGCAGCGCACAACAGGAGAACACTGAAGCTTTCTTT
v_call: TRBV7-2
cdr3_length: 14
d_call: .
j_call: TRBJ1-1
clone_size: .

cdr3_aa: CASRRGQASQNEQFF
cdr3_nt: TGTGCCAGCAGACGGGGACAGGCTTCGCAGAATGAGCAGTTCTTC
v_call: TRBV5-4
cdr3_length: 15
d_call: TRBD1
j_call: TRBJ2-1
clone_size: .

cdr3_aa: CASSDPGETQYF
cdr3_nt: TGTGCCAGCAGCGATCCGGGCGAGACCCAGTACTTC
v_call: TRBV27
cdr3_length: 12
d_call: .
j_call: TRBJ2-5
clone_size: .

cdr3_aa: CASSLLGQGVSEAFF
cdr3_nt: TGTGCCAGCAGCTTGTTGGGACAGGGGGTATCTGAAGCTTTCTTT
v_call: TRBV5-4
cdr3_length: 15
d_call: TRBD1
j_call: TRBJ1-1
clone_size: .

cdr3_aa: CASSHPTSGETGELFF
cdr3_nt: TGCGCCAGCAGCCACCCGACTAGCGGAGAGACCGGGGAGCTGTTTTTT
v_call: TRBV4-3
cdr3_length: 16
d_call: TRBD2
j_call: TRBJ2-2
clone_size: .

cdr3_aa: CASSDAHRARGEKLFF
cdr3_nt: TGTGCCAGCAGTGACGCTCACAGGGCGAGAGGTGAAAAACTGTTTTTT
v_call: TRBV6-1
cdr3_length: 16
d_call: .
j_call: TRBJ1-4
clone_size: few

cdr3_aa: CASSRVDTIYF
cdr3_nt: TGTGCCAGCAGCCGAGTGGACACCATATATTTT
v_call: TRBV3-1/TRBV3-2
cdr3_length: 11
d_call: .
j_call: TRBJ1-3
clone_size: few

cdr3_aa: CASSFQGFGELFF
cdr3_nt: TGTGCCAGCAGTTTTCAGGGTTTCGGGGAGCTGTTTTTT
v_call: TRBV28
cdr3_length: 13
d_call: .
j_call: TRBJ2-2
clone_size: .

cdr3_aa: CASSVVPAGGELFF
cdr3_nt: TGTGCCAGCAGCGTAGTCCCGGCGGGAGGGGAGCTGTTTTTT
v_call: TRBV9
cdr3_length: 14
d_call: .
j_call: TRBJ2-2
clone_size: .

cdr3_aa: CASSSTGSPLHF
cdr3_nt: TGTGCCAGCAGTTCGACGGGGTCACCCCTCCACTTT
v_call: TRBV28
cdr3_length: 12
d_call: .
j_call: TRBJ1-6
clone_size: once

cdr3_aa: CASSLMGGETQYF
cdr3_nt: TGTGCCAGCAGCTTAATGGGGGGAGAGACCCAGTACTTC
v_call: TRBV7-3
cdr3_length: 13
d_call: .
j_call: TRBJ2-5
clone_size: .

cdr3_aa: CASSQRSQRGRGNEQYF
cdr3_nt: TGTGCCAGCAGCCAACGTTCTCAGAGAGGTCGGGGGAACGAGCAGTACTTC
v_call: TRBV3-1/TRBV3-2
cdr3_length: 17
d_call: .
j_call: TRBJ2-7
clone_size: .

cdr3_aa: CASSSLAGGDEQFF
cdr3_nt: TGTGCCAGCAGTTCTCTAGCGGGAGGGGATGAGCAGTTCTTC
v_call: TRBV27
cdr3_length: 14
d_call: TRBD2
j_call: TRBJ2-1
clone_size: .

cdr3_aa: CASSRAGGLPTNEKLFF
cdr3_nt: TGTGCCAGCAGTCGAGCTGGGGGGTTGCCAACTAATGAAAAACTGTTTTTT
v_call: TRBV7-9
cdr3_length: 17
d_call: .
j_call: TRBJ1-4
clone_size: .

cdr3_aa: CASSARDRGREDEKLFF
cdr3_nt: TGTGCCAGCAGCGCCCGGGACAGGGGGCGAGAGGATGAAAAACTGTTTTTT
v_call: TRBV11-2
cdr3_length: 17
d_call: TRBD1
j_call: TRBJ1-4
clone_size: .